The present T cell receptor beta chain was sequenced within a study of prognosis after radiotherapy for stage I lung cancer. Study context: There were 13 to 15 patients with newly diagnosed primary stage I lung tumors and several patients with oligometastatic NSCLC after surgical resection of the primary tumor. The patient group consisted of 13 men and 6 women whose ages spanned roughly 50 to 90, median roughly 70 years. Study-level points and caveats: Lower Shannon entropy after stereotactic body radiation therapy was observed in patients who went on to develop distant metastases.

With regard to this clonotype: Its antigen is not identified. Germline and junction disagree at one end, which may indicate a read error.

The CDR3 loop spans 17 amino acids. Germline CDR1 is SGDLS and CDR2 is YYNGEE. Each of two time points yielded six milliliters of peripheral venous blood. Using two-round multiplex PCR, the authors amplified TCR beta CDR3 from genomic DNA. Primers targeting each individual TRBV and TRBJ gene were applied in first-round PCR. TCRdb used MiXCR to reprocess the multiplex PCR reads, holding one entry per CDR3 protein. The sample consists of about 18,000 distinct CDR3 sequences, about 40% of them appearing once. The sequence was obtained from a donor aged 50 or older with non-small cell lung cancer. The J gene is TRBJ2-6, the V gene TRBV9; D gene unclear. Sequencing used PBMCs, obtained before or after stereotactic body radiation therapy (not recorded which). CDR3 protein: CASIAPWLPSVANVLTF. The CDR3 DNA follows: TGTGCCAGCATCGCCCCATGGCTGCCCTCTGTGGCCAACGTCCTGACTTTC.